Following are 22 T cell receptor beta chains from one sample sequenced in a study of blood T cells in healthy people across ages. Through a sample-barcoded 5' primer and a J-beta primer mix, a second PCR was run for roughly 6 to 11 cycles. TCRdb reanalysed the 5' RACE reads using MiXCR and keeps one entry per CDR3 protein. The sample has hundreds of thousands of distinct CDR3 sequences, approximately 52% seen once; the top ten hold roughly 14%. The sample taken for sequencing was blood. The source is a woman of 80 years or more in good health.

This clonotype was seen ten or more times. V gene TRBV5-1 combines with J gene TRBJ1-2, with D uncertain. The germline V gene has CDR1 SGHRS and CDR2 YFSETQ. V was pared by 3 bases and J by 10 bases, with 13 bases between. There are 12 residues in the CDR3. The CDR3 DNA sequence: TGCGCCAGCAGCTCTGGACTTGATGTCTACACCTTC. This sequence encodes CASSSGLDVYTF.

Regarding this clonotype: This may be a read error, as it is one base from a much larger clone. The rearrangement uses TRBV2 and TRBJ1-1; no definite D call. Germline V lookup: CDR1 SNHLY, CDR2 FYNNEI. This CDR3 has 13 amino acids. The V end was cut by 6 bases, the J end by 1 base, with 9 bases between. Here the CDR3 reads CASRSRQNTEAFF. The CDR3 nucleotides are TGTGCCAGCAGGTCCAGACAGAACACTGAAGCTTTCTTT. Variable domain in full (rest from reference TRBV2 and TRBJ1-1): EPEVTQTPSHQVTQMGQEVILRCVPISNHLYFYWYRQILGQKVEFLVSFYNNEISEKSEIFDDQFSVERPDGSNFTLKIRSTKLEDSAMYFCASRSRQNTEAFFGQGTRLTVV.

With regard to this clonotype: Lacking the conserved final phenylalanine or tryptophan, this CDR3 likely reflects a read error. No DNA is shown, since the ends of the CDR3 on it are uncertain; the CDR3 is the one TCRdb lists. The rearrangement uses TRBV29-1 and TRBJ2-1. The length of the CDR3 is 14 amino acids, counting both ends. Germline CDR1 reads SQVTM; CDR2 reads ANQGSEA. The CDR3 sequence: CSVGLGVGSNEQCL.

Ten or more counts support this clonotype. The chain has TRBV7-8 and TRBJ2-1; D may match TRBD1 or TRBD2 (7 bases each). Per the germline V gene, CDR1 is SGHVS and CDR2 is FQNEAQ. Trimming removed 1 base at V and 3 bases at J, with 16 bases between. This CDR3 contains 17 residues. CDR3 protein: CASSLEGGGLLYNEQFF. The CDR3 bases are TGTGCCAGCAGCTTAGAGGGAGGGGGCCTTCTCTACAATGAGCAGTTCTTC.

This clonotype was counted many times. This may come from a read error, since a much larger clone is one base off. This chain's CDR3 is CASSFAPSEQYF. The CDR3 nucleotides read TGTGCCAGCAGCTTTGCACCCAGTGAGCAGTACTTC. The chain uses TRBV4-2 and TRBJ2-5; D unresolved. From germline, CDR1 is LGHNA and CDR2 YNFKEQ. The ends were cut back, 5 bases at V and 11 bases at J, with 15 bases in the middle. CDR3 length equals 12 residues.

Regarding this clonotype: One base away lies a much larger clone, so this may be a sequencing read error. CDR3 residues: CASSRGGNEQYF. The CDR3 nucleotides are TGTGCCAGCTCCAGGGGAGGCAATGAGCAGTACTTC. The V call is TRBV6-5, the J call TRBJ2-7; D is tentatively TRBD1 or TRBD2 (6 bases each). The V end lost 8 bases, the J end lost 7 bases, and 15 bases lay between the germline ends. The length of the CDR3 is 12 residues. Germline loops: CDR1 MNHEY, CDR2 SVGAGI.

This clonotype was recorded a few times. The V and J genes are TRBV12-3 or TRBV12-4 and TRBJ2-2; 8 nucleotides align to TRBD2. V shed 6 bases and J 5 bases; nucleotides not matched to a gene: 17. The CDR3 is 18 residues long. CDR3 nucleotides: TGTGCCAGCAGCCGGCTCGCACGACTCCCGGGGGGGACCGGGGAGCTGTTTTTT. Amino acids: CASSRLARLPGGTGELFF.

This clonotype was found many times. DNA for the CDR3: TGTGCCAGCAGCCAAGACGGCAGAGAGACCCAGTACTTC. Translating it yields CASSQDGRETQYF. V usage is TRBV4-2 and J usage is TRBJ2-5; D gene uncertain. The CDR3 sequence is 13 residues long. Looked up from germline, CDR1 is LGHNA and CDR2 is YNFKEQ. Trimming took off 0 bases at V and 4 bases at J, with 6 bases between the two ends.

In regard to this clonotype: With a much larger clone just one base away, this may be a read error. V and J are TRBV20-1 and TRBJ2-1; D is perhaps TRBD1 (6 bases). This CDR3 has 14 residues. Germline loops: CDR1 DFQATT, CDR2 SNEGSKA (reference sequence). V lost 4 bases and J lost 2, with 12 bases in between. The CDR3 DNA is TGCAGTGCTACCGGGACAATTACCTACAATGAGCAGTTCTTC. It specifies CSATGTITYNEQFF.

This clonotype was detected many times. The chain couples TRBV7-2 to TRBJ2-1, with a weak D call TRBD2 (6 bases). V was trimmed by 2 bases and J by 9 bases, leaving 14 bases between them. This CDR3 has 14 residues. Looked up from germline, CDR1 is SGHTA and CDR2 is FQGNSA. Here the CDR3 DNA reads TGTGCCAGCAGCTTAACTCCGGGAGTCAGTGAGCAGTTCTTC. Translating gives CASSLTPGVSEQFF.

Written as DNA, the CDR3 is TGTGCCAGCAGTGTTAGTGGCGGGGGCCCGTTTTATGGCTACACCTTC. It specifies CASSVSGGGPFYGYTF. The genes are TRBV2 and TRBJ1-2; perhaps TRBD1 as D (6 bases). CDR1 SNHLY and CDR2 FYNNEI come from the germline V gene. Trimming pared 4 bases from V and 5 bases from J, leaving 20 bases between. CDR3 length: 16 residues.

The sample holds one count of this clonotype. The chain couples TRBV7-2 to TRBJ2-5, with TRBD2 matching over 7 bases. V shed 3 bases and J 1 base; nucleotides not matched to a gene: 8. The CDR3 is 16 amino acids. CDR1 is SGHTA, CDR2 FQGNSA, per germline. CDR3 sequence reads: CASSLGGRTLQETQYF. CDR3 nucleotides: TGTGCCAGCAGCTTGGGAGGGAGAACACTCCAAGAGACCCAGTACTTC.

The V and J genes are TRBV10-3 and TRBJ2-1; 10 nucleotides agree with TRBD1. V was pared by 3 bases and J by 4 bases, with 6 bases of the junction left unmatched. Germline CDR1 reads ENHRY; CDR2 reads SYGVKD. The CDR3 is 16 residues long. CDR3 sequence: CAISDAGTGAYNEQFF. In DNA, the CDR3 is TGTGCCATCAGTGATGCCGGGACAGGGGCTTACAATGAGCAGTTCTTC.

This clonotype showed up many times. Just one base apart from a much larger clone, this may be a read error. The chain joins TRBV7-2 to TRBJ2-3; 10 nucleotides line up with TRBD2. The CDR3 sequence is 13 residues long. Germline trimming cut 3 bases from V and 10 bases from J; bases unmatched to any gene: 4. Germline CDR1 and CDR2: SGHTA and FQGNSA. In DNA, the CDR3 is TGTGCCAGCAGCTTCACTAGCGGGGTTGCGCAGTATTTT. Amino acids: CASSFTSGVAQYF.

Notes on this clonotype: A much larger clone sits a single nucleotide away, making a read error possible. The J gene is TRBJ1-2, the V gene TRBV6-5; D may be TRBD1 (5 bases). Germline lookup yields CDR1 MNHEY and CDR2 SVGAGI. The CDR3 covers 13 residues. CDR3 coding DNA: TGTGCCAGCAGTGATTCCGGGGGTAATGGCGACACCTTC. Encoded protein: CASSDSGGNGDTF.

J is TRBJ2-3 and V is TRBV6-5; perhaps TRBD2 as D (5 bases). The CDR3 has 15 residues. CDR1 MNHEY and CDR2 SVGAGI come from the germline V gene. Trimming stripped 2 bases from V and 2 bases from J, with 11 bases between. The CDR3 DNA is TGTGCCAGCAGTTACGGTGGGAGTACCACAGATACGCAGTATTTT. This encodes CASSYGGSTTDTQYF.

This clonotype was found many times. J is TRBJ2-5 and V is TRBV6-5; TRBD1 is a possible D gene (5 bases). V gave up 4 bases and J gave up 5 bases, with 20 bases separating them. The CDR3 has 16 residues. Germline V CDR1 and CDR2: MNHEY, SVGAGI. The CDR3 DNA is TGTGCCAGCAGTTCCGGTTCCGCAGGGATCGGGGAGACCCAGTACTTC. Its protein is CASSSGSAGIGETQYF.

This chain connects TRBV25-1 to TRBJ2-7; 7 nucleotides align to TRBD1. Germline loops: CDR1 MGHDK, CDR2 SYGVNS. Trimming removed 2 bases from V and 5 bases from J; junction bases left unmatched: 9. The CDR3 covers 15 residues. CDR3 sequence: CASSETGARAHEQYF. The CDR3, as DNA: TGTGCCAGCAGTGAAACAGGGGCCCGTGCCCACGAGCAGTACTTC.

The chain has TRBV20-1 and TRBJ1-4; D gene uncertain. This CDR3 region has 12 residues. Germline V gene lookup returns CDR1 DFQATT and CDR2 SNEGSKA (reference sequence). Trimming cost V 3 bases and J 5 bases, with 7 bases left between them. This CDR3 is CSASPINEKLFF. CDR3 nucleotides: TGCAGTGCTAGCCCCATCAATGAAAAACTGTTTTTT.

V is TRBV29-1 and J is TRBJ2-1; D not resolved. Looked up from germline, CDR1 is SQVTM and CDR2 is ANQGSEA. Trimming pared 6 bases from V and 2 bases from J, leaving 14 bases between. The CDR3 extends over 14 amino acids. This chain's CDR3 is CSVSGDATYNEQFF. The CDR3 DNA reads TGCAGCGTATCGGGCGACGCCACCTACAATGAGCAGTTCTTC.

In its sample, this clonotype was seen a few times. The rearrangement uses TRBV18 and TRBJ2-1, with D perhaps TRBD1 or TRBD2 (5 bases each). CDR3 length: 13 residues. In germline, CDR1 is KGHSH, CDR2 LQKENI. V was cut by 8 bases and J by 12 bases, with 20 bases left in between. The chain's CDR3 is CASGGTLSRMQFF. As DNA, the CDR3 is TGTGCCAGCGGTGGGACGCTTTCAAGGATGCAGTTCTTC. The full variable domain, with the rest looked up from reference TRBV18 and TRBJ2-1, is NAGVMQNPRHLVRRRGQEARLRCSPMKGHSHVYWYRQLPEEGLKFMVYLQKENIIDESGMPKERFSAEFPKEGPSILRIQQVVRGDSAAYFCASGGTLSRMQFFGPGTRLTVL.

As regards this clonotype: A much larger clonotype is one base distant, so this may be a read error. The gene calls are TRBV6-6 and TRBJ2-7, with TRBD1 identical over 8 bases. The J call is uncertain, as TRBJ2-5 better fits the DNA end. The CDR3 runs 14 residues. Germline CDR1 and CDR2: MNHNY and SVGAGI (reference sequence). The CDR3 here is CASSDGRGLETQYF. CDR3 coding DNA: TGTGCCAGCAGTGACGGCAGGGGGCTAGAGACCCAGTACTTC.